This T cell receptor (beta chain) is from a study of type 1 regulatory T cells. Study context: T-allo10 is an in vitro-generated, Tr1-enriched CD4 T cell product specific for alloantigen.

As regards this clonotype: Its target is not known.

The germline CDR1 and CDR2 sequences are KGHDR and SFDVKD. The CDR3 has 16 amino acids. Germline trimming cut 5 bases from V and 6 bases from J; bases unmatched to any gene: 10. TCRdb used MiXCR to reprocess the reads, holding one entry per CDR3 protein. The repertoire includes just over 14,000 distinct CDR3 sequences, roughly an eighth of them detected once, and 15% sits in the top ten. The chain is built from TRBV24-1 and TRBJ2-1, with 9 bases fitting TRBD2. The TCR was taken from a human donor in good health. Sequencing used cultured T cells, either the whole culture or a sorted T cell fraction (not recorded which). The DNA for the CDR3 is TGTGCCACCAGTGGGCTAGCGGGAACGGGAGGCAATGAGCAGTTCTTC. It is translated as CATSGLAGTGGNEQFF.